Each of the 2 T cell receptor beta chains below was sequenced from the same sample in a study of T cell repertoires in cytomegalovirus infection (dated by TCRdb to between 2018 and 2021). The instrument given in TCRdb is Illumina HiSeq 1500. The public sequencing data were trimmed at Q25 with fastp and processed into clonotypes with MiXCR by TCRdb, which kept only in-frame beta chains. CDR3 protein sequences are deduplicated, and each keeps its most common genes and DNA. In all, the sample holds roughly 120,000 distinct CDR3 sequences, and 10% of those were seen once. Clones ranked in the top ten supply 31% of the sample. Their specific antigens are unknown. The sequenced sample was PBMCs, sequenced either directly or after in vitro stimulation (not recorded which). The origin of the receptors is a human donor in good health (CMV status not recorded). Some clones in this sample may be carry-over from other donors' samples.

The chain couples TRBV4-1 to TRBJ1-4; D gene ambiguous. Germline V CDR1 and CDR2: MGHRA, YSYEKL. Deletions cut 1 base from V and 4 bases from J, with 10 bases between. The CDR3 is 15 residues long. In DNA form, the CDR3 reads TGCGCCAGCAGCCAAGTATCGGGAATTAATGAAAAACTGTTTTTT. This codes for CASSQVSGINEKLFF.

Many counts were recorded for this clonotype. This chain joins TRBV2 and TRBJ2-7; 12 positions match TRBD2. V shed 3 bases and J 2 bases; nucleotides not matched to a gene: 20. Germline V gives CDR1 SNHLY, CDR2 FYNNEI. The CDR3 has 21 amino acids. The CDR3 protein is CASSDHFIVRLAGVRTYEQYV. The CDR3 DNA is TGTGCCAGCAGTGATCATTTTATAGTCCGACTAGCGGGAGTAAGAACCTACGAGCAGTACGTC.